Listed here are 24 T cell receptor beta chains from one sample, sequenced in a study of shared clonotypes between healthy human individuals. Only in-frame clones appear in the TCRdb table, and some are missing; sequencing was by immunoSEQ multiplex PCR. The sample gives 1.4 million to 1.5 million clones, roughly 96% of which show up once; over 1% is in the top ten. The sequencing input was naive CD4+ T cells sorted from blood. The subset is: CD45RA+ positively selected. These receptors were collected from a man aged 25 to 45 in good health.

This clone was observed a single time. DNA for the CDR3: TGCGCCAGCAGCTTGCTCGGGGGAGGGCCCTACGAGCAGTACTTC. It encodes CASSLLGGGPYEQYF. The chain joins TRBV5-1 to TRBJ2-7, with 7 bases identical to TRBD2. Trimming cost V 1 base and J 2 bases; bases outside gene matches: 6. The CDR3 is made up of 15 amino acids. Germline V gives CDR1 SGHRS, CDR2 YFSETQ.

A note on this clone: This same CDR3 is encoded by further DNA sequences in the sample. CDR3 sequence (DNA): TGCAGTGCCAGGGCGGACTACGAGCAGTACTTC. Its protein is CSARADYEQYF. The chain uses TRBV20-1 and TRBJ2-7; D may be TRBD1 (5 bases). The V end lost 6 bases, the J end lost 3 bases, and 9 bases lay between the germline ends. The CDR3 sequence is 11 residues long. Germline assignment: CDR1 DFQATT and CDR2 SNEGSKA (reference sequence).

The CDR3 DNA reads TGCAGCGTGGGGCTCACAGGAGCCAAAAACATTCAGTACTTC. Residues: CSVGLTGAKNIQYF. The chain links TRBV29-1 to TRBJ2-4; D possibly corresponds to TRBD1 (5 bases). CDR1 and CDR2 from the germline V gene are SQVTM and ANQGSEA. V was pared by 6 bases and J by 0 bases, with 12 bases between. The CDR3 runs to 14 residues. Variable domain in full (rest from reference TRBV29-1 and TRBJ2-4): SAVISQKPSRDICQRGTSLTIQCQVDSQVTMMFWYRQQPGQSLTLIATANQGSEATYESGFVIDKFPISRPNLTFSTLTVSNMSPEDSSIYLCSVGLTGAKNIQYFGAGTRLSVL.

The chain combines TRBV18 with TRBJ2-5; 8 bases agree with TRBD1. The ends lost 4 bases at V and 2 bases at J; junction bases unmatched: 6. This CDR3 contains 15 residues. Germline loops: CDR1 KGHSH, CDR2 LQKENI. DNA of the CDR3: TGTGCCAGCTCACTTGGACAGGGACGGCAAGAGACCCAGTACTTC. Translation gives CASSLGQGRQETQYF.

This chain joins TRBV2 and TRBJ2-2; 7 nucleotides line up with TRBD1. CDR1 and CDR2 from the germline V gene are SNHLY and FYNNEI. Trimming cost V 6 bases and J 0 bases; bases outside gene matches: 10. There are 17 residues in the CDR3. The CDR3 sequence: CASRDHRGLANTGELFF. The DNA of the CDR3 is TGTGCCAGCAGAGACCACAGGGGCCTCGCGAACACCGGGGAGCTGTTTTTT.

V is TRBV4-2 and J is TRBJ2-7, with 9 positions matching TRBD2. The germline V gene has CDR1 LGHNA and CDR2 YNFKEQ. This CDR3 spans 16 amino acids. The junction had 9 bases not matched to a gene; V was cut back by 5 bases and J by 1 base. The CDR3 nucleotides are TGTGCCAGCAGCGTGGCGACTAGCGGATCGTCCTACGAGCAGTACTTC. It is translated as CASSVATSGSSYEQYF.

The chain uses TRBV28 and TRBJ1-1; D call uncertain. This CDR3 is built from 14 residues. Germline V gives CDR1 MDHEN, CDR2 SYDVKM. The ends were cut back, 6 bases at V and 6 bases at J, with 17 bases in the middle. The CDR3 DNA sequence: TGTGCCAGCAGCCTCTTAGGTCCCGCCTCTGAAGCTTTCTTT. It codes for CASSLLGPASEAFF.

V is TRBV14 and J is TRBJ2-1; 14 bases are a match to TRBD2. The CDR3 sequence is 14 residues long. Germline V CDR1 and CDR2: SGHDN, FVKESK. Trimming took 7 bases from V and 6 from J; bases not matched to a gene: 2. CDR3 sequence reads: CASKGLAGVNEQFF. Here the CDR3 DNA reads TGTGCCAGCAAGGGACTAGCGGGAGTCAATGAGCAGTTCTTC.

This clone was counted only a few times. This chain uses TRBV2 with TRBJ2-1; TRBD2 matches 10 bases. This CDR3 spans 13 amino acids. After removal of 7 bases from V and 10 bases from J, the junction contained 7 bases not matched to a gene. The germline CDR1 and CDR2 sequences are SNHLY and FYNNEI. The CDR3 sequence: CASTIAGGWEQFF. The CDR3, as DNA: TGTGCCAGCACCATAGCGGGAGGTTGGGAGCAGTTCTTC.

This clone came up once. The genes are TRBV29-1 and TRBJ2-2, with D possibly TRBD2 on 5 matching bases. V shed 5 bases and J shed 5 bases, with 15 bases lying between them. The CDR3 runs 14 residues. The germline CDR1 and CDR2 sequences are SQVTM and ANQGSEA. CDR3 residues: CSVSVRGGTGELFF. CDR3 DNA sequence: TGCAGCGTTTCCGTCCGGGGTGGGACCGGGGAGCTGTTTTTT.

To note about this clone: In the same sample, other DNA sequences code for this CDR3. The rearrangement links TRBV10-3 to TRBJ1-1; D is ambiguous. This CDR3 contains 13 residues. Trimming removed 6 bases at V and 1 base at J, with 9 bases between. Per germline, CDR1 ENHRY and CDR2 SYGVKD. CDR3 coding DNA: TGTGCCATCAGGCAGGATCCGAACACTGAAGCTTTCTTT. Amino acids: CAIRQDPNTEAFF.

The CDR3 sequence: CASSVLSVPYNEQFF. For the CDR3, the DNA is TGTGCCAGCAGTGTACTAAGTGTCCCCTACAATGAGCAGTTCTTC. The chain joins TRBV6-1 to TRBJ2-1; D remains ambiguous. V lost 4 bases, J lost 2 bases, and 12 bases lay in between. Looked up from germline, CDR1 is MNHNS and CDR2 is SASEGT. The CDR3 is 15 residues long.

The rearrangement joins TRBV7-3 to TRBJ2-3; D may correspond to TRBD1 or TRBD2 (7 bases each). This CDR3 region has 16 residues. The germline V and J ends were trimmed by 5 bases and 1 base, with 16 bases remaining between them. Germline V CDR1 and CDR2: SGHTA, FQGTGA. The DNA for the CDR3 is TGTGCCAGCAGCCCCAGGGGGGGCCAGGGCACAGATACGCAGTATTTT. Protein product: CASSPRGGQGTDTQYF.

V and J are TRBV19 and TRBJ2-5; D possibly corresponds to TRBD2 (6 bases). Germline loops: CDR1 LNHDA, CDR2 SQIVND (reference sequence). V lost 1 base to trimming and J lost 5 bases, with 8 bases between them. This CDR3 comprises 13 residues. CDR3 bases: TGTGCCAGTAGTATAGGGCTAGCGGAGACCCAGTACTTC. This translates into CASSIGLAETQYF.

CDR3 bases: TGTGCCAGCAGCGTATCTTTAGGCCACGAGCAGTACTTC. Protein product: CASSVSLGHEQYF. The chain is built from TRBV9 and TRBJ2-7, with D unclear. Trimming removed 1 base from V and 5 bases from J, with 10 bases in between. Looked up from germline, CDR1 is SGDLS and CDR2 is YYNGEE. CDR3 size: 13 residues.

As to this clone: This sample includes further DNA sequences coding for the same CDR3. Here the CDR3 DNA reads TGTGCCAGCAGCCCCAGACAGAATCAGCCCCAGCATTTT. Protein product: CASSPRQNQPQHF. This chain uses TRBV2 with TRBJ1-5, with a possible D match to TRBD1 (5 bases). The V and J ends lost 6 bases and 4 bases respectively, with 10 bases between them. CDR3 length equals 13 residues. The V gene's germline CDR1 is SNHLY and CDR2 FYNNEI.

V usage is TRBV28 and J usage is TRBJ1-5; 11 bases align to TRBD1. The CDR3 extends over 18 amino acids. Germline trimming cut 4 bases from V and 0 bases from J; bases unmatched to any gene: 8. Germline V CDR1 and CDR2: MDHEN, SYDVKM. The CDR3 reads CASSSGTGGSYSNQPQHF. CDR3 nucleotide sequence: TGTGCCAGCAGTTCAGGGACAGGGGGGTCTTATAGCAATCAGCCCCAGCATTTT.

The J gene is TRBJ2-2, the V gene TRBV9; D is unclear. The CDR3 runs 14 residues. V lost 5 bases to trimming and J lost 2 bases, with 10 bases between them. CDR1 SGDLS and CDR2 YYNGEE come from the germline V gene. Here the CDR3 reads CASRAFFNTGELFF. As DNA, the CDR3 is TGTGCCAGCAGGGCCTTTTTTAACACCGGGGAGCTGTTTTTT.

This chain links TRBV5-1 with TRBJ2-2; D might be TRBD2 (6 bases). CDR3 length equals 16 residues. Trimming took 1 base from V and 1 from J, leaving 11 bases between them. Germline V CDR1 and CDR2: SGHRS, YFSETQ. CDR3 region: CASSLFAGMNTGELFF. CDR3 sequence (DNA): TGCGCCAGCAGCTTGTTTGCGGGGATGAACACCGGGGAGCTGTTTTTT.

Note on this clone: Sequence at one end of the junction differs from germline and may be a read error. The chain is built from TRBV27 and TRBJ1-1; possible D gene TRBD1, 6 bases. The CDR3 length is 13 residues. The V gene's germline CDR1 is MNHEY and CDR2 SMNVEV (reference sequence). CDR3 nucleotides: TGTGCCAGCAGTTTACTCCGGGACACGGAAGCTTTCTTT. It yields the protein CASSLLRDTEAFF.

The rearrangement joins TRBV7-9 to TRBJ2-1, with 10 bases aligning to TRBD2. Germline V lookup: CDR1 SEHNR, CDR2 FQNEAQ (reference sequence). This CDR3 comprises 15 residues. V trimming: 5 bases; J trimming: 8 bases; junction bases outside the gene matches: 9. The CDR3 sequence: CASSLLAGLGYEQFF. The CDR3 bases are TGTGCCAGCAGCCTACTAGCGGGATTAGGGTATGAGCAGTTCTTC.

The rearrangement joins TRBV28 to TRBJ2-7; no clear D gene. Looked up from germline, CDR1 is MDHEN and CDR2 is SYDVKM. V was clipped by 3 bases and J by 2 bases, with 17 bases between them. CDR3 length: 16 amino acids. The DNA of the CDR3 is TGTGCCAGCAGTTTTGGCTCGGAGTGGAGACCCTACGAGCAGTACTTC. Amino acids: CASSFGSEWRPYEQYF.

The chain uses TRBV7-9 and TRBJ2-1, with D tentatively TRBD2 (5 bases). Per the germline V gene, CDR1 is SEHNR and CDR2 is FQNEAQ (reference sequence). This CDR3 region has 14 residues. V was cut by 7 bases and J by 3 bases, with 13 bases left in between. The CDR3 DNA reads as TGTGCCAGCACGCAACCCGGGGTCTACAATGAGCAGTTCTTC. This encodes CASTQPGVYNEQFF. The full variable domain, with the rest looked up from reference TRBV7-9 and TRBJ2-1, is DTGVSQNPRHKITKRGQNVTFRCDPISEHNRLYWYRQTLGQGPEFLTYFQNEAQLEKSRLLSDRFSAERPKGSFSTLEIQRTEQGDSAMYLCASTQPGVYNEQFFGPGTRLTVL.

The CDR3 coding sequence is TGTGCCAGCAGTTACCATAGACCCAATGAAAAACTGTTTTTT. As protein: CASSYHRPNEKLFF. V gene TRBV6-5 combines with J gene TRBJ1-4; D ambiguous. The germline gives CDR1 MNHEY, CDR2 SVGAGI. Deletions cut 2 bases from V and 5 bases from J, with 9 bases between. This CDR3 has 14 residues.